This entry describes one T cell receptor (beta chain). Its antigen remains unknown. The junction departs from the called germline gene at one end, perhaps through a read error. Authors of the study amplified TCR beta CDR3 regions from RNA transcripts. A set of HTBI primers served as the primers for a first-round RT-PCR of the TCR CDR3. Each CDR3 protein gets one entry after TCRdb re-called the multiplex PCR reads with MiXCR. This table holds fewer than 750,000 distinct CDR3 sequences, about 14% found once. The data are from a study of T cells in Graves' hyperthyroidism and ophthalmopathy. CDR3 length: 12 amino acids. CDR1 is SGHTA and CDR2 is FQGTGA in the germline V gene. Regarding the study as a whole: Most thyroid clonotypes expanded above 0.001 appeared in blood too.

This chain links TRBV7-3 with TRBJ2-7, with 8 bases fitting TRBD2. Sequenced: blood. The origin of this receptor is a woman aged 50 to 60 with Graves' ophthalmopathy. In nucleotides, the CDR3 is TGTGCCAGCAGCTCCAAGAGACTAGCGAAAACCTTC. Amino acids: CASSSKRLAKTF.